One and the same sample provided the 21 T cell receptor beta chains below, sequenced in a study of T cells in tuberculosis. The data were produced by immunoSEQ multiplex PCR, yet TCRdb's version contains in-frame clones alone and is incomplete. The data hold 54,000 or so clones, with around 81% observed a single time. After thawing and overnight rest, PBMC were stained with GMM-loaded CD1B tetramer, viability dye and anti-CD3 for sorting. C32 glucose monomycolate from Rhodococcus equi was loaded onto the CD1B tetramers. The sequenced sample was CD1b-GMM tetramer-negative cells sorted from PBMCs. The receptor source for this set is an adult woman with latent tuberculosis.

The chain employs TRBV29-1 and TRBJ2-7; TRBD1 matches 9 bases. Germline V gene data show CDR1 as SQVTM and CDR2 as ANQGSEA. The ends lost 4 bases at V and 1 base at J; junction bases unmatched: 8. This CDR3 has 15 amino acids. Here the CDR3 DNA reads TGCAGCGTTGTGCCCCTCGGGACAGGGTCCTACGAGCAGTACTTC. It is translated as CSVVPLGTGSYEQYF.

The sample holds one count of this clone. The rearrangement joins TRBV28 to TRBJ2-7, with 7 nucleotides matching TRBD1. V trimming: 8 bases; J trimming: 4 bases; junction bases outside the gene matches: 8. Germline values: CDR1 MDHEN, CDR2 SYDVKM. This CDR3 comprises 13 residues. CDR3 DNA sequence: TGTGCCAGCCTGAGTGGCAGGGGGTACGAGCAGTACTTC. It yields the protein CASLSGRGYEQYF.

This chain connects TRBV7-9 to TRBJ2-7; 7 bases map to TRBD1. The CDR3 is 14 amino acids. V shed 3 bases and J 6 bases; nucleotides not matched to a gene: 8. Germline V gives CDR1 SEHNR, CDR2 FQNEAQ (reference sequence). CDR3 sequence reads: CASSFPRQGSEQYF. Here the CDR3 DNA reads TGTGCCAGCAGCTTCCCCCGACAGGGCAGCGAGCAGTACTTC.

The rearrangement joins TRBV5-3 to TRBJ2-2; 13 positions agree with TRBD2. TRBV5-3 is an ORF, with its function uncertain. The CDR3 runs to 17 residues. The V gene end was trimmed by 4 bases and the J gene end by 5 bases; junction bases not matched to a gene: 8. CDR3 DNA: TGTGCCAGAAGCCCTACTAGCGGGGGGGCCCGAACCGGGGAGCTGTTTTTT. It encodes CARSPTSGGARTGELFF.

The chain couples TRBV4-1 to TRBJ1-2; no definite D call. Germline V gene data show CDR1 as MGHRA and CDR2 as YSYEKL. This CDR3 comprises 16 residues. With 0 bases removed from V and 6 bases from J, the gap between germline ends came to 17 bases. The DNA of the CDR3 is TGCGCCAGCAGCCAAGAGGTTTGGAGGGCCGATCATGGCTACACCTTC. This sequence encodes CASSQEVWRADHGYTF.

The V call is TRBV6-1, the J call TRBJ1-1; D remains ambiguous. Germline values: CDR1 MNHNS, CDR2 SASEGT. This CDR3 region has 14 residues. The V and J ends lost 2 bases and 11 bases respectively, with 18 bases between them. The CDR3 DNA sequence: TGTGCCAGCAGTGAAATCTTGCGGCTTGCGGGGGCTTTCTTT. It encodes CASSEILRLAGAFF.

The rearrangement uses TRBV25-1 and TRBJ2-3; 10 positions match TRBD2. Germline CDR1 is MGHDK and CDR2 is SYGVNS. The trim removed 3 bases at V and 2 bases at J, leaving 5 bases unmatched. The CDR3 spans 16 residues. The CDR3 DNA sequence: TGTGCCAGCAGTGATGCTAGCGGGGGACCCACAGATACGCAGTATTTT. Translating it yields CASSDASGGPTDTQYF.

The chain combines TRBV6-1 with TRBJ1-4, with D possibly being TRBD1 (6 bases). The CDR3 is 14 residues long. Germline loops: CDR1 MNHNS, CDR2 SASEGT. Between the trimmed V and J ends, which lost 10 bases and 4 bases, there was a span of 16 bases. CDR3 amino acids: CATVRGHHNEKLFF. The CDR3 DNA reads as TGTGCCACCGTCCGGGGACACCATAATGAAAAACTGTTTTTT.

The V call is TRBV5-5, the J call TRBJ2-1, with a tentative D call TRBD1 (5 bases). CDR3 length: 15 residues. Germline V gene lookup returns CDR1 SGHKS and CDR2 YYEKEE (reference sequence). V dropped 4 bases and J dropped 0 bases, with 11 bases sitting between them. The CDR3 coding sequence is TGTGCCAGCAGCCTTACAGGAGACTCCTACAATGAGCAGTTCTTC. It codes for CASSLTGDSYNEQFF.

As concerns this clone: Additional DNA sequences in this sample encode the identical CDR3. This chain uses TRBV6-5 with TRBJ1-6; the D is unclear. CDR3 length: 15 amino acids. The V gene's germline CDR1 is MNHEY and CDR2 SVGAGI. The V end lost 8 bases, the J end lost 5 bases, and 16 bases lay between the germline ends. This CDR3 is CASRVNRAHNSPLHF. DNA for the CDR3: TGTGCCAGCCGAGTAAACAGAGCTCATAATTCACCCCTCCACTTT.

This chain joins TRBV6-1 and TRBJ2-1; D possibly corresponds to TRBD2 (6 bases). Trimming removed 4 bases at V and 4 bases at J, with 8 bases between. CDR1 is MNHNS and CDR2 is SASEGT in the germline V gene. The CDR3 covers 13 residues. CDR3: CASSGGVYNEQFF. The DNA for the CDR3 is TGTGCCAGCAGTGGGGGGGTTTACAATGAGCAGTTCTTC.

This rearrangement joins TRBV5-1 to TRBJ2-3; TRBD2 agrees at 9 bases. V shed 0 bases and J 7 bases; nucleotides not matched to a gene: 9. The CDR3 runs to 16 residues. From germline, CDR1 is SGHRS and CDR2 YFSETQ. CDR3 nucleotides: TGCGCCAGCAGCTTGGTTCTAGCGGGGACGGGGAATACGCAGTATTTT. It yields the protein CASSLVLAGTGNTQYF.

This sequence joins TRBV7-2 and TRBJ2-7; 9 bases are shared with TRBD2. Germline V gene lookup returns CDR1 SGHTA and CDR2 FQGNSA. V was clipped by 5 bases and J by 0 bases; unmatched bases: 14. The CDR3 consists of 18 residues. As DNA, the CDR3 is TGTGCCAGCAGCCCCCGGGGCGGTGTAGCGGGGGCCTCCTACGAGCAGTACTTC. Translating gives CASSPRGGVAGASYEQYF.

The J gene is TRBJ1-2, the V gene TRBV5-1; D call uncertain. Deletions cut 4 bases from V and 7 bases from J, with 14 bases between. The CDR3 sequence is 13 residues long. In germline, CDR1 is SGHRS, CDR2 YFSETQ. CDR3 coding DNA: TGCGCCAGCAGCCAGACCGCGGCGGGTGGCTACACCTTC. Protein sequence: CASSQTAAGGYTF.

J is TRBJ2-1 and V is TRBV7-9; TRBD2 aligns across 7 bases. Germline V gene lookup returns CDR1 SEHNR and CDR2 FQNEAQ (reference sequence). CDR3 length: 15 residues. Trimming at V came to 5 bases and at J to 0 bases, leaving 4 bases not matched to a gene. This CDR3 reads CASSRGDFSYNEQFF. CDR3 sequence (DNA): TGTGCCAGCAGCCGGGGGGACTTCTCCTACAATGAGCAGTTCTTC.

As to this clone: Other nucleotide sequences from this sample produce the same CDR3. The J gene is TRBJ2-3, the V gene TRBV29-1; 11 bases match TRBD2. The CDR3 consists of 15 residues. After removal of 4 bases from V and 0 bases from J, the junction contained 3 bases not matched to a gene. Germline V gene data show CDR1 as SQVTM and CDR2 as ANQGSEA. The CDR3 DNA follows: TGCAGCGTTGGGGGACTAGCGGCTAGCACAGATACGCAGTATTTT. Translated: CSVGGLAASTDTQYF.

This sequence joins TRBV7-2 and TRBJ1-1; weak D call: TRBD1 (5 bases). The CDR3 totals 15 residues. Trimming cost V 4 bases and J 4 bases, with 16 bases left between them. Germline V gives CDR1 SGHTA, CDR2 FQGNSA. CDR3 sequence: CASSSGGGWSTEAFF. For the CDR3, the DNA is TGTGCCAGCAGCTCCGGCGGGGGTTGGTCCACTGAAGCTTTCTTT. Full variable domain (remainder filled in from reference TRBV7-2 and TRBJ1-1): GAGVSQSPSNKVTEKGKDVELRCDPISGHTALYWYRQSLGQGLEFLIYFQGNSAPDKSGLPSDRFSAERTGGSVSTLTIQRTQQEDSAVYLCASSSGGGWSTEAFFGQGTRLTVV.

The rearrangement joins TRBV9 to TRBJ1-2; TRBD1 aligns across 8 bases. The V gene's germline CDR1 is SGDLS and CDR2 YYNGEE. Trimming cost V 0 bases and J 4 bases; bases outside gene matches: 11. This CDR3 contains 17 residues. The CDR3 is CASSVGEGDRGPYGYTF. CDR3 bases: TGTGCCAGCAGCGTAGGGGAGGGAGACAGGGGCCCCTATGGCTACACCTTC.

The chain has TRBV28 and TRBJ1-2, with 12 bases lining up with TRBD1. V lost 5 bases, J lost 5 bases, and 15 bases stayed unmatched. Germline CDR1 and CDR2: MDHEN and SYDVKM. The CDR3 consists of 18 residues. The CDR3 region has the DNA TGTGCCAGCAGTCGCACCCGGGACAGGGGGCGGAAGGGATATGGCTACACCTTC. Translation: CASSRTRDRGRKGYGYTF.

This clone was found a few times. The same CDR3 is also encoded by other DNA sequences in this sample. This chain links TRBV5-4 with TRBJ2-7; 8 bases line up with TRBD1. The CDR3 sequence is 14 residues long. Germline CDR1 is SGHNT and CDR2 is YYREEE (reference sequence). The V gene end was trimmed by 1 base and the J gene end by 4 bases; junction bases not matched to a gene: 4. In nucleotides, the CDR3 is TGTGCCAGCAGCTTGAGGCAGGGGGCTTACGAGCAGTACTTC. It yields the protein CASSLRQGAYEQYF.

The rearrangement uses TRBV6-5 and TRBJ2-7; possibly TRBD1 for D (6 bases). The CDR3 loop spans 14 amino acids. The V end was cut by 6 bases, the J end by 3 bases, with 15 bases between. Germline V CDR1 and CDR2: MNHEY, SVGAGI. The CDR3 reads CASSLGGVGYEQYF. Written as DNA, the CDR3 is TGTGCCAGCAGCCTAGGGGGAGTAGGCTACGAGCAGTACTTC.